These 21 T cell receptor beta chains came from one sample sequenced in a study of blood T cell repertoires in COVID-19. Clones were read by immunoSEQ multiplex PCR, and TCRdb kept only the in-frame ones, dropping some. The repertoire consists of a few hundred thousand clones, with about 85% occurring once and the leading ten covering 0.87%. What was sequenced was peripheral blood. The origin of the receptors is a human donor with COVID-19, enrolled during active disease. The donor label of this sample is uncertain.

The rearrangement joins TRBV15 to TRBJ1-1, with a tentative D call TRBD1 (6 bases). CDR1 and CDR2 from the germline V gene are LNHNV and YYDKDF (reference sequence). Trimming shortened V by 0 bases and J by 11 bases, and 16 bases separated the two germline ends. The CDR3 sequence is 14 residues long. This CDR3 is CATSRDPRGDWAFF. DNA for the CDR3: TGTGCCACCAGCAGAGATCCCAGGGGCGATTGGGCTTTCTTT.

The V and J genes are TRBV28 and TRBJ2-7; 9 nucleotides line up with TRBD2. The germline V gene encodes CDR1 MDHEN and CDR2 SYDVKM. Trimming removed 8 bases from V and 4 bases from J; junction bases left unmatched: 15. This CDR3 spans 16 amino acids. CDR3 region: CASAITNLAGRYEQYF. As DNA, the CDR3 is TGTGCCAGCGCAATAACAAATCTAGCGGGACGATACGAGCAGTACTTC.

The rearrangement joins TRBV12-3 or TRBV12-4 to TRBJ2-7, with D uncertain. The CDR3 has 12 amino acids. V was clipped by 2 bases and J by 6 bases, with 8 bases between them. This CDR3 reads CASSLIPSEQYF. Written as DNA, the CDR3 is TGTGCCAGCAGTTTAATCCCCTCCGAGCAGTACTTC.

The rearrangement joins TRBV9 to TRBJ1-3; D perhaps matches TRBD1 (6 bases). Trimming took 3 bases from V and 0 from J, leaving 13 bases between them. Germline V lookup: CDR1 SGDLS, CDR2 YYNGEE. The CDR3 has 16 amino acids. The CDR3 loop is CASSGVGTFSGNTIYF. The CDR3 DNA sequence: TGTGCCAGCAGCGGAGTCGGGACATTCTCTGGAAACACCATATATTTT. The complete variable domain, with remaining parts taken from reference TRBV9 and TRBJ1-3, reads DSGVTQTPKHLITATGQRVTLRCSPRSGDLSVYWYQQSLDQGLQFLIQYYNGEERAKGNILERFSAQQFPDLHSELNLSSLELGDSALYFCASSGVGTFSGNTIYFGEGSWLTVV.

The gene calls are TRBV9 and TRBJ2-1, with D tentatively TRBD2 (7 bases). CDR1 and CDR2 (germline): SGDLS, YYNGEE. V was clipped by 0 bases and J by 2 bases, with 15 bases between them. CDR3 length: 17 amino acids. The CDR3 DNA reads as TGTGCCAGCAGCGTAGGAAGGGGGGCGGGAGCCTACAATGAGCAGTTCTTC. This encodes CASSVGRGAGAYNEQFF. Looking up the rest from reference TRBV9 and TRBJ2-1 gives the full variable domain: DSGVTQTPKHLITATGQRVTLRCSPRSGDLSVYWYQQSLDQGLQFLIQYYNGEERAKGNILERFSAQQFPDLHSELNLSSLELGDSALYFCASSVGRGAGAYNEQFFGPGTRLTVL.

The chain links TRBV4-3 to TRBJ1-1; 8 nucleotides match TRBD1. Germline CDR1 and CDR2: LGHNA and YSLEER. The CDR3 is 18 residues long. The trim removed 3 bases at V and 1 base at J, leaving 13 bases unmatched. In DNA, the CDR3 is TGCGCCAGCAGCCAGGAAACAGGGGGGGTAGGGGCGAACACTGAAGCTTTCTTT. Translating it yields CASSQETGGVGANTEAFF.

The V call is TRBV10-3, the J call TRBJ1-1; the D gene is possibly TRBD1 (5 bases). Germline V gives CDR1 ENHRY, CDR2 SYGVKD. The CDR3 covers 14 residues. Trimming removed 3 bases from V and 1 base from J, with 9 bases in between. This chain's CDR3 is CAISEFGGNTEAFF. In nucleotides, the CDR3 is TGTGCCATCAGTGAATTCGGGGGGAACACTGAAGCTTTCTTT.

The gene calls are TRBV2 and TRBJ1-5; 9 bases fit TRBD1. V dropped 6 bases and J dropped 2; count of bases not matched to a gene: 8. Germline values: CDR1 SNHLY, CDR2 FYNNEI. The CDR3 has 16 amino acids. CDR3 nucleotide sequence: TGTGCCAGCAGCCCTGGACAGGGGTCGGGCAATCAGCCCCAGCATTTT. This translates into CASSPGQGSGNQPQHF.

This clone was seen just once. This chain connects TRBV28 to TRBJ1-2; D uncertain. The CDR3 runs to 13 residues. Germline V gene data show CDR1 as MDHEN and CDR2 as SYDVKM. The V and J ends lost 6 bases and 3 bases respectively, with 11 bases between them. CDR3 sequence (DNA): TGTGCCAGCAGCCCCCCCCTTGACTATGGCTACACCTTC. Encoded protein: CASSPPLDYGYTF.

The CDR3 reads CASSFEEYGYTF. In DNA, the CDR3 is TGTGCCAGCAGTTTTGAAGAGTATGGCTACACCTTC. The genes are TRBV28 and TRBJ1-2; no definite D call. The germline V gene has CDR1 MDHEN and CDR2 SYDVKM. The CDR3 consists of 12 residues. The V and J ends lost 3 bases and 5 bases respectively, with 7 bases between them.

V gene TRBV30 combines with J gene TRBJ1-3; D possibly corresponds to TRBD1 (6 bases). This CDR3 region has 12 residues. The V end was cut by 3 bases, the J end by 8 bases, with 11 bases between. Germline CDR1 GTSNPN, CDR2 SVGIG (reference sequence). The CDR3 reads CAWRTGGDTIYF. Here the CDR3 DNA reads TGTGCCTGGAGGACAGGTGGGGACACCATATATTTT. The full variable domain, rest sourced from reference TRBV30 and TRBJ1-3, is SQTIHQWPATLVQPVGSPLSLECTVEGTSNPNLYWYRQAAGRGLQLLFYSVGIGQISSEVPQNLSASRPQDRQFILSSKKLLLSDSGFYLCAWRTGGDTIYFGEGSWLTVV.

V is TRBV19 and J is TRBJ2-5; a weak D match, TRBD1 (6 bases). Looked up from germline, CDR1 is LNHDA and CDR2 is SQIVND (reference sequence). V shed 3 bases and J shed 1 base, with 9 bases lying between them. The CDR3 extends over 14 amino acids. The CDR3 reads CASSMGHGQETQYF. As DNA, the CDR3 is TGTGCCAGTAGTATGGGACACGGCCAAGAGACCCAGTACTTC. Looking up the rest from reference TRBV19 and TRBJ2-5 gives the full variable domain: DGGITQSPKYLFRKEGQNVTLSCEQNLNHDAMYWYRQDPGQGLRLIYYSQIVNDFQKGDIAEGYSVSREKKESFPLTVTSAQKNPTAFYLCASSMGHGQETQYFGPGTRLLVL.

The chain is built from TRBV4-1 and TRBJ2-7; no definite D call. Trimming shortened V by 8 bases and J by 2 bases, and 4 bases separated the two germline ends. The CDR3 is made up of 10 amino acids. Germline CDR1 MGHRA, CDR2 YSYEKL. CDR3 amino acids: CASLTYEQYF. The CDR3, as DNA: TGCGCCAGCCTAACCTACGAGCAGTACTTC.

The chain recombines TRBV7-9 with TRBJ1-6; 7 nucleotides line up with TRBD1. V shed 5 bases, J shed 5 bases, and the junction held 6 bases outside the gene matches. The CDR3 covers 15 residues. CDR1 and CDR2 (germline): SEHNR, FQNEAQ (reference sequence). CDR3 sequence (DNA): TGTGCCAGCAGCCTCAGACAGGGTGATAATTCACCCCTCCACTTT. Translating it yields CASSLRQGDNSPLHF.

The rearrangement uses TRBV2 and TRBJ1-4; tentative D call: TRBD1 (6 bases). V shed 5 bases and J shed 7 bases, with 17 bases lying between them. The CDR3 has 15 residues. In germline, CDR1 is SNHLY, CDR2 FYNNEI. The CDR3 coding sequence is TGTGCCAGCAGTTACCGACAGGCAATAGGTGAAAAACTGTTTTTT. Translation gives CASSYRQAIGEKLFF.

This clone was observed a handful of times. The rearrangement uses TRBV7-2 and TRBJ2-1; D may be TRBD2 (5 bases). V was clipped by 5 bases and J by 9 bases, with 14 bases between them. CDR1 is SGHTA, CDR2 FQGNSA, per germline. There are 13 residues in the CDR3. The CDR3 protein is CASSPDSVAEQFF. The CDR3 DNA is TGTGCCAGCAGCCCGGACTCCGTTGCTGAGCAGTTCTTC.

This chain uses TRBV12-3 or TRBV12-4 with TRBJ2-7; 7 nucleotides agree with TRBD2. There are 13 residues in the CDR3. Germline trimming cut 6 bases from V and 5 bases from J; bases unmatched to any gene: 7. The CDR3 protein is CASRGRGTHEQYF. DNA for the CDR3: TGTGCCAGCAGGGGGAGGGGAACCCACGAGCAGTACTTC.

The V gene is TRBV28, the J gene TRBJ1-1; possible D gene TRBD1, 5 bases. Trimming cost V 7 bases and J 0 bases, with 12 bases left between them. The CDR3 is 14 amino acids. CDR1 is MDHEN, CDR2 SYDVKM, per germline. CDR3 loop: CASKAGPMNTEAFF. The CDR3 coding sequence is TGTGCCAGCAAGGCAGGGCCTATGAACACTGAAGCTTTCTTT.

This clone was recorded once. This chain joins TRBV6-1 and TRBJ1-5, with TRBD1 identical over 8 bases. With V trimmed by 2 bases and J by 2 bases, 5 bases remained unmatched. Germline V gives CDR1 MNHNS, CDR2 SASEGT. This CDR3 is built from 16 residues. As DNA, the CDR3 is TGTGCCAGCAGTGAAACGGCGACAGGGGGCAATCAGCCCCAGCATTTT. Its translation: CASSETATGGNQPQHF.

This clone was seen a handful of times. The chain employs TRBV10-3 and TRBJ1-5; 8 bases agree with TRBD1. From germline, CDR1 is ENHRY and CDR2 SYGVKD. CDR3 length: 15 residues. V dropped 5 bases and J dropped 5; count of bases not matched to a gene: 8. For the CDR3, the DNA is TGTGCCATCAGTTCCGGGACACAGGGGGATCAGCCCCAGCATTTT. Its protein product is CAISSGTQGDQPQHF.

The chain employs TRBV11-3 and TRBJ2-1; D possibly corresponds to TRBD2 (5 bases). CDR1 SGHNT and CDR2 YENEEA come from the germline V gene. The CDR3 contains 14 residues. V was trimmed by 5 bases and J by 9 bases, leaving 17 bases between them. The CDR3 coding sequence is TGTGCCAGCAGCCCTTGGGGAGATCGGACTGAGCAGTTCTTC. Protein product: CASSPWGDRTEQFF.